The 26 T cell receptor beta chains below come from one sample, sequenced in a study of vaccination and CD4 T cells after COVID-19. Indicated treatment: approximately nine-day PBMC culture with coronavirus spike peptide pools or control peptides (ViraFEST assay). An Oncomine TCR Beta short-read assay was used to sequence the DNA from cultured CD4+ T cells. One entry per CDR3 protein results from TCRdb running MiXCR on the PCR reads. The table shows some 20,000 distinct CDR3 sequences, with over 50% occurring only once. Their target antigens are unknown. The material sequenced was CD4+ T cells from blood, cultured in vitro. These receptors all come from a human donor who had recovered from COVID-19.

This chain uses TRBV29-1 with TRBJ1-2; 8 bases match TRBD1. V shed 6 bases and J 6 bases; nucleotides not matched to a gene: 6. This CDR3 has 12 residues. Germline V gives CDR1 SQVTM, CDR2 ANQGSEA. The CDR3 region is CSVTGVKNGYTF. The CDR3 DNA follows: TGCAGCGTGACAGGGGTAAAGAATGGCTACACCTTC. Full variable domain (outside the CDR3, taken from reference TRBV29-1 and TRBJ1-2): SAVISQKPSRDICQRGTSLTIQCQVDSQVTMMFWYRQQPGQSLTLIATANQGSEATYESGFVIDKFPISRPNLTFSTLTVSNMSPEDSSIYLCSVTGVKNGYTFGSGTRLTVV.

The V call is TRBV11-3, the J call TRBJ2-1; possible D gene TRBD2, 6 bases. CDR1 SGHNT and CDR2 YENEEA come from the germline V gene. V shed 1 base and J shed 2 bases, with 12 bases lying between them. The CDR3 has 16 residues. The CDR3 sequence is CASSLGPGEAYNEQFF. The CDR3 region has the DNA TGTGCCAGCAGCTTAGGTCCGGGAGAGGCCTACAATGAGCAGTTCTTC.

The gene calls are TRBV7-2 and TRBJ2-5; 11 bases line up with TRBD2. J lost 4 bases, V lost 2 bases, and 12 bases had no gene match. The CDR3 is 18 residues long. Germline CDR1 and CDR2: SGHTA and FQGNSA. The CDR3 DNA reads TGTGCCAGCAGCTTATCCGGACTAGCGGGTTCCACGGGAGAGACCCAGTACTTC. Translating it yields CASSLSGLAGSTGETQYF. Full variable domain (missing parts from reference TRBV7-2 and TRBJ2-5): GAGVSQSPSNKVTEKGKDVELRCDPISGHTALYWYRQSLGQGLEFLIYFQGNSAPDKSGLPSDRFSAERTGGSVSTLTIQRTQQEDSAVYLCASSLSGLAGSTGETQYFGPGTRLLVL.

DNA for the CDR3: TGTGCCAGCAGCTGGACCGGGACAGCAGGAACCGGGGAGCTGTTTTTT. It is translated as CASSWTGTAGTGELFF. The chain has TRBV7-2 and TRBJ2-2; TRBD1 agrees at 7 bases. Germline-derived CDR1 and CDR2 are SGHTA and FQGNSA. The junction had 10 bases not matched to a gene; V was cut back by 4 bases and J by 5 bases. This CDR3 has 16 amino acids.

This clonotype was found a few times. V gene TRBV7-2 combines with J gene TRBJ2-7, with D possibly TRBD1 on 5 matching bases. Germline CDR1 reads SGHTA; CDR2 reads FQGNSA. The CDR3 totals 15 residues. Trimming stripped 3 bases from V and 3 bases from J, with 15 bases between. CDR3 loop: CASSLARQGNYEQYF. The CDR3 DNA follows: TGTGCCAGCAGCTTGGCTCGGCAGGGAAACTACGAGCAGTACTTC.

This chain links TRBV5-1 with TRBJ1-5; no clear D gene. This CDR3 region has 15 residues. Germline-derived CDR1 and CDR2 are SGHRS and YFSETQ. V was pared by 0 bases and J by 0 bases, with 7 bases between. CDR3 sequence reads: CASSLGGDSNQPQHF. The DNA of the CDR3 is TGCGCCAGCAGCTTGGGGGGAGATAGCAATCAGCCCCAGCATTTT.

The CDR3 DNA reads as TGTGCCAGCTCACCACCGGGCCTCTCGGGGGGCACTGAAGCTTTCTTT. Translation gives CASSPPGLSGGTEAFF. The chain carries TRBV18 and TRBJ1-1, with D possibly TRBD1 on 5 matching bases. CDR1 and CDR2 from the germline V gene are KGHSH and LQKENI. Trimming took 0 bases from V and 4 from J, leaving 15 bases between them. The CDR3 contains 16 residues. The full variable domain, its missing parts supplied by reference TRBV18 and TRBJ1-1, is NAGVMQNPRHLVRRRGQEARLRCSPMKGHSHVYWYRQLPEEGLKFMVYLQKENIIDESGMPKERFSAEFPKEGPSILRIQQVVRGDSAAYFCASSPPGLSGGTEAFFGQGTRLTVV.

The gene calls are TRBV28 and TRBJ2-5, with D possibly matching TRBD2 (6 bases). Between the trimmed V and J ends, which lost 3 bases and 7 bases, there was a span of 9 bases. The CDR3 sequence is 12 residues long. Germline V CDR1 and CDR2: MDHEN, SYDVKM. This CDR3 is CASSLSRGTQYF. CDR3 DNA: TGTGCCAGCAGTTTGTCGCGGGGGACCCAGTACTTC.

The chain uses TRBV7-2 and TRBJ1-2, with 7 bases aligning to TRBD1. Germline V gene data show CDR1 as SGHTA and CDR2 as FQGNSA. V was pared by 5 bases and J by 3 bases, with 3 bases of the junction left unmatched. There are 13 residues in the CDR3. CDR3 protein: CASSPGQYYGYTF. The CDR3 DNA reads as TGTGCCAGCAGCCCGGGACAGTACTATGGCTACACCTTC.

The V gene is TRBV6-5, the J gene TRBJ2-5; a possible D gene is TRBD2 (5 bases). Looked up from germline, CDR1 is MNHEY and CDR2 is SVGAGI. V was pared by 2 bases and J by 2 bases, with 12 bases between. The CDR3 is 15 residues long. The CDR3 loop is CASSYDAGIQETQYF. The CDR3 region has the DNA TGTGCCAGCAGTTACGATGCGGGCATACAAGAGACCCAGTACTTC.

The V gene is TRBV11-3, the J gene TRBJ2-5; maybe TRBD2 (7 bases). Trimming cost V 1 base and J 4 bases, with 10 bases left between them. Germline V CDR1 and CDR2: SGHNT, YENEEA. The CDR3 contains 14 residues. The CDR3, as DNA: TGTGCCAGCAGCTTAGTCGGGGGGCGAGAGACCCAGTACTTC. The encoded protein is CASSLVGGRETQYF.

The chain links TRBV19 to TRBJ2-5; the D gene could be TRBD1 or TRBD2 (5 bases each). The CDR3 spans 12 residues. Trimming pared 6 bases from V and 7 bases from J, leaving 12 bases between. CDR1 is LNHDA, CDR2 SQIVND, per germline (reference sequence). The CDR3 nucleotides are TGTGCCAGTAGCCATAAGAGGGGGACCCAGTACTTC. This codes for CASSHKRGTQYF.

With respect to this clonotype: One end of the junction does not line up with germline, which may come from a read error. The rearrangement joins TRBV6-1 to TRBJ1-1; D is ambiguous. The CDR3 contains 16 residues. From germline, CDR1 is MNHNS and CDR2 SASEGT. The CDR3 nucleotides are TGTGCCATCAGTGAGCCCGGGAATCTGGCAAGTACTGAAGCTTTCTTT. It translates to CAISEPGNLASTEAFF.

The V and J genes are TRBV6-2 or TRBV6-3 and TRBJ2-7; D may match TRBD1 or TRBD2 (6 bases each). In germline, CDR1 is MNHEY, CDR2 SVGEGT. CDR3 length: 14 amino acids. V lost 0 bases, J lost 6 bases, and 12 bases lay in between. The CDR3 is CASSYSGGQTEQYF. The CDR3 bases are TGTGCCAGCAGTTACTCGGGGGGCCAAACCGAGCAGTACTTC.

The chain is built from TRBV20-1 and TRBJ1-5, with TRBD1 identical over 8 bases. This CDR3 has 15 residues. V shed 4 bases, J shed 1 base, and the junction held 6 bases outside the gene matches. Germline V CDR1 and CDR2: DFQATT, SNEGSKA (reference sequence). The CDR3 nucleotides are TGCAGTGCTACAGGGGGCGGGGTAAGCAATCAGCCCCAGCATTTT. As protein: CSATGGGVSNQPQHF.

As DNA, the CDR3 is TGTGCCAGCAGCGTACCCTCTGTGCTGCAGGCGGGCTACACCTTC. Its protein is CASSVPSVLQAGYTF. This chain connects TRBV7-2 to TRBJ1-2, with D uncertain. The CDR3 runs 15 residues. Trimming removed 5 bases from V and 8 bases from J, with 21 bases in between. Per the germline V gene, CDR1 is SGHTA and CDR2 is FQGNSA.

This chain links TRBV20-1 with TRBJ2-2; 11 bases are shared with TRBD1. The trim removed 1 base at V and 6 bases at J, leaving 10 bases unmatched. Germline V CDR1 and CDR2: DFQATT, SNEGSKA (reference sequence). The CDR3 runs to 17 residues. The CDR3 sequence: CSARGGPGQGAAGELFF. CDR3 bases: TGCAGTGCTAGAGGGGGTCCCGGACAGGGGGCAGCCGGGGAGCTGTTTTTT.

The chain has TRBV12-3 or TRBV12-4 and TRBJ2-3, with 12 bases matching TRBD2. V lost 8 bases, J lost 2 bases, and 8 bases stayed unmatched. This CDR3 spans 16 amino acids. The DNA of the CDR3 is TGTGCCAGCGCACTACTAGCGGGGGGCCTCACAGATACGCAGTATTTT. As protein: CASALLAGGLTDTQYF.

This clonotype showed up just once. This chain joins TRBV5-1 and TRBJ1-1; TRBD1 aligns across 8 bases. The CDR3 runs 14 residues. Germline lookup yields CDR1 SGHRS and CDR2 YFSETQ. The J segment lost 8 bases and the V segment lost 4 bases, leaving 10 bases of the junction unmatched. The CDR3 loop reads CASSQRTGRFEAFF. DNA of the CDR3: TGCGCCAGCAGCCAACGGACAGGGCGGTTCGAAGCTTTCTTT.

In its sample, this clonotype was seen a few times. The genes are TRBV6-1 and TRBJ2-2; 14 bases match TRBD2. Per the germline V gene, CDR1 is MNHNS and CDR2 is SASEGT. J lost 3 bases, V lost 6 bases, and 6 bases had no gene match. The CDR3 has 17 residues. CDR3 DNA sequence: TGTGCCAGCAGCCGTGGACTAGCGGGAGGACACACCGGGGAGCTGTTTTTT. Translated: CASSRGLAGGHTGELFF.

This clonotype was recorded a few times. The V call is TRBV6-1, the J call TRBJ1-2, with 10 nucleotides matching TRBD1. The J segment lost 4 bases and the V segment lost 6 bases, leaving 8 bases of the junction unmatched. Germline V lookup: CDR1 MNHNS, CDR2 SASEGT. The CDR3 consists of 15 residues. This CDR3 is CASRSRDRGLYGYTF. DNA of the CDR3: TGTGCCAGCAGGAGCCGGGACAGGGGACTCTATGGCTACACCTTC.

J is TRBJ1-2 and V is TRBV11-2; D unresolved. Germline V gene lookup returns CDR1 SGHAT and CDR2 FQNNGV. V lost 4 bases to trimming and J lost 2 bases, with 8 bases between them. This CDR3 has 13 residues. CDR3 DNA sequence: TGTGCCAGCAGCTCCGGGTTAAACTATGGCTACACCTTC. It is translated as CASSSGLNYGYTF. Full variable domain (outside the CDR3, taken from reference TRBV11-2 and TRBJ1-2): EAGVAQSPRYKIIEKRQSVAFWCNPISGHATLYWYQQILGQGPKLLIQFQNNGVVDDSQLPKDRFSAERLKGVDSTLKIQPAKLEDSAVYLCASSSGLNYGYTFGSGTRLTVV.

The chain is built from TRBV27 and TRBJ1-1; maybe TRBD1 (5 bases). This CDR3 has 14 residues. V lost 0 bases, J lost 2 bases, and 7 bases lay in between. The germline gives CDR1 MNHEY, CDR2 SMNVEV (reference sequence). CDR3 loop: CASSLSGVNTEAFF. The CDR3 DNA sequence: TGTGCCAGCAGTTTATCAGGGGTAAACACTGAAGCTTTCTTT.

The CDR3 spells CASRTGLRRLLNTEAFF. The CDR3 nucleotides read TGTGCCAGCAGAACAGGGTTGAGGAGGTTACTGAACACTGAAGCTTTCTTT. The chain links TRBV6-2 or TRBV6-3 to TRBJ1-1, with a weak D call TRBD1 (6 bases). V was shortened by 6 bases and J by 0 bases, with 20 bases between the two germline ends. Germline CDR1 and CDR2: MNHEY and SVGEGT. The CDR3 contains 17 residues.

The rearrangement links TRBV2 to TRBJ2-2; D is unclear. The V end was cut by 3 bases, the J end by 3 bases, with 14 bases between. This CDR3 contains 16 residues. Germline CDR1 and CDR2: SNHLY and FYNNEI. This CDR3 is CASSEGGKGYTGELFF. For the CDR3, the DNA is TGTGCCAGCAGTGAGGGCGGAAAGGGTTACACCGGGGAGCTGTTTTTT.

This chain connects TRBV7-2 to TRBJ1-1; D gene unclear. Trimming took off 1 base at V and 0 bases at J, with 3 bases between the two ends. Germline CDR1 and CDR2: SGHTA and FQGNSA. The CDR3 consists of 13 residues. The CDR3 region has the DNA TGTGCCAGCAGCTTAGAGATGAACACTGAAGCTTTCTTT. It encodes CASSLEMNTEAFF. Full variable domain (rest looked up from reference TRBV7-2 and TRBJ1-1): GAGVSQSPSNKVTEKGKDVELRCDPISGHTALYWYRQSLGQGLEFLIYFQGNSAPDKSGLPSDRFSAERTGGSVSTLTIQRTQQEDSAVYLCASSLEMNTEAFFGQGTRLTVV.